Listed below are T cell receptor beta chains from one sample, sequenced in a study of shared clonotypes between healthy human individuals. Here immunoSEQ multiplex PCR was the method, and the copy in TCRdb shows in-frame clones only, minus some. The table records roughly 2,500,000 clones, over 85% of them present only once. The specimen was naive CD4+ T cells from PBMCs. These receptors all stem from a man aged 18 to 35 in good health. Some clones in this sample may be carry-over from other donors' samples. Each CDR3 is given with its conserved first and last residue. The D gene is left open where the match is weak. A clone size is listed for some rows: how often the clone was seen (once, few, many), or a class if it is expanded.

DNA: TGTGCCAGCAGGGACGACGTTGGTACGCAGTATTTT
CDR3: CASRDDVGTQYF
J: TRBJ2-3
D: -
V: TRBV6-5
size: -

DNA: TGTGCCAGCAGCCCACCCAGGCCCGACGGCTACACCTTC
CDR3: CASSPPRPDGYTF
J: TRBJ1-2
D: -
V: TRBV7-9
size: -

DNA: TGTGCCAGCAGCCTGCCGGGAGGCGACAATGAGCAGTTCTTC
CDR3: CASSLPGGDNEQFF
J: TRBJ2-1
D: TRBD2
V: TRBV7-3
size: -

DNA: TGTGCCAGCAGTGCGGGGTCCCGTGGCCCCTACGAGCAGTACTTC
CDR3: CASSAGSRGPYEQYF
J: TRBJ2-7
D: -
V: TRBV28
size: -

DNA: TGTGCCACCAGCAGAGATCTAGCGGAAGAGACCCAGTACTTC
CDR3: CATSRDLAEETQYF
J: TRBJ2-5
D: TRBD2
V: TRBV15
size: -

DNA: TGTGCCTGGAGCCCTGACAGGGGAGATGGCTACACCTTC
CDR3: CAWSPDRGDGYTF
J: TRBJ1-2
D: TRBD1
V: TRBV30
size: -

DNA: TGTGCCAGCAGTGAACGTGTTGGGGCAGGCTATGGCTACACCTTC
CDR3: CASSERVGAGYGYTF
J: TRBJ1-2
D: -
V: TRBV6-4
size: -

DNA: TGTGCCAGCAGTAAAAACCCGGGACAGGGGTGGACCGGGGAGCTGTTTTTT
CDR3: CASSKNPGQGWTGELFF
J: TRBJ2-2
D: TRBD1
V: TRBV28
size: -

DNA: TGTGCCATCAGGTTAGAGGGAGCAGTAGATACGCAGTATTTT
CDR3: CAIRLEGAVDTQYF
J: TRBJ2-3
D: -
V: TRBV10-3
size: -

DNA: TGTGCCAGCAGTGACATTTGGGGCGGGAGCGGTGAGCAGTTCTTC
CDR3: CASSDIWGGSGEQFF
J: TRBJ2-1
D: TRBD2
V: TRBV6-4
size: -

DNA: TGTGCCATCAGCTGGGGCGGGAGAGGCGTCGACGAGCAGTACTTC
CDR3: CAISWGGRGVDEQYF
J: TRBJ2-7
D: TRBD2
V: TRBV10-3
size: few

DNA: TGCGCCAGCAGCTCGGAACTACTCGGGTTGAACACTGAAGCTTTCTTT
CDR3: CASSSELLGLNTEAFF
J: TRBJ1-1
D: -
V: TRBV5-1
size: -

DNA: TGTGCCAGCAATTATCTTCGGGCGTCGGCTAACTATGGCTACACCTTC
CDR3: CASNYLRASANYGYTF
J: TRBJ1-2
D: -
V: TRBV28
size: -

DNA: TGCGCCAGCAGCTTGGGGGACCCCGGCGGGACCCAGTACTTC
CDR3: CASSLGDPGGTQYF
J: TRBJ2-5
D: -
V: TRBV5-1
size: -

DNA: TGTGCCAGTAAGGGGCTGGCCTCGGCAGCCGGGGAGCTGTTTTTT
CDR3: CASKGLASAAGELFF
J: TRBJ2-2
D: -
V: TRBV19
size: -

DNA: TGTGCCAGCAGCTTAGCTGAGGGCACTGAAGCTTTCTTT
CDR3: CASSLAEGTEAFF
J: TRBJ1-1
D: -
V: TRBV7-9
size: -

DNA: TGTGCCACCAGCAGAGATCGATCAGGGGGTAATGAAAAACTGTTTTTT
CDR3: CATSRDRSGGNEKLFF
J: TRBJ1-4
D: TRBD1
V: TRBV15
size: -

DNA: TGTGCCAGTATTAGAGGACCCGGGATAACTGAAGCTTTCTTT
CDR3: CASIRGPGITEAFF
J: TRBJ1-1
D: -
V: TRBV19
size: few